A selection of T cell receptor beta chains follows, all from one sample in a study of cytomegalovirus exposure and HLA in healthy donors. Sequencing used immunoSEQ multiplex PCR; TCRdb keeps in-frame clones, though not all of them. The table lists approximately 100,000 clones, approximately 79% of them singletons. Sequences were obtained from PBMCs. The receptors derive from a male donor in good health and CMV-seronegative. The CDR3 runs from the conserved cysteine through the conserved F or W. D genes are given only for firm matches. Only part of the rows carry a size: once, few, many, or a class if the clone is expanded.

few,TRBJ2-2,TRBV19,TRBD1,TGTGCCAGTAGTTCCGGGACAGGTCTCACCGGGGAGCTGTTTTTT,CASSSGTGLTGELFF
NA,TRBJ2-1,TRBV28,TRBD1,TGTGCCAGCAGTTCCCCCGGGACAGAGTACTACAATGAGCAGTTCTTC,CASSSPGTEYYNEQFF
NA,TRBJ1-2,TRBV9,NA,TGTGCCAGCCACGGCGGGACCAATGGCTACACCTTC,CASHGGTNGYTF
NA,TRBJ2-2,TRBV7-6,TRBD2,TGTGCCAGCAGCTTATCCAGCGGGGGGGCGGACACCGGGGAGCTGTTTTTT,CASSLSSGGADTGELFF
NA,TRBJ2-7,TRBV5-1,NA,TGCGCCAGCAGCTTGGAGGTTAACACAGTCGAGCAGTACTTC,CASSLEVNTVEQYF
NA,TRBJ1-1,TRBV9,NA,TGTGCCAGCAGCCCATCCCGGGCCTCGGGAACTGAAGCTTTCTTT,CASSPSRASGTEAFF
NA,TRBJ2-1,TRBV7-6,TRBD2,TGTGCCAGCAGCTTATATAGAGCGGGAGCCTACAATGAGCAGTTCTTC,CASSLYRAGAYNEQFF
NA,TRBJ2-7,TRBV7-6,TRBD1,TGTGCCAGCAGCATCGACAGGGGTACCTACGAGCAGTACTTC,CASSIDRGTYEQYF
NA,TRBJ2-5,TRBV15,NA,TGTGCCACCAGCGGGGGGTTCGGCGGACGAGAAGAGACCCAGTACTTC,CATSGGFGGREETQYF
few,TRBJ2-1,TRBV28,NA,TGTGCCAGCATGTTTAGCAGGGTCTACAATGAGCAGTTCTTC,CASMFSRVYNEQFF
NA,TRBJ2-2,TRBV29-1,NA,TGCAGCGTTGGCCGGGTCGGGAACACCGGGGAGCTGTTTTTT,CSVGRVGNTGELFF
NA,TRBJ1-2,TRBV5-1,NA,TGCGCCAGCAGCTTGGCCCAGGGGACTAACTATGGCTACACCTTC,CASSLAQGTNYGYTF
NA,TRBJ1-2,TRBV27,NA,TGTGCCAGCAGTTCGGGGAGATTCTATGGCTACACCTTC,CASSSGRFYGYTF
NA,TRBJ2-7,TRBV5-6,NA,TGTGCCAGCAGCCCAGGGGCAGGGAGGGTCTACGAGCAGTACTTC,CASSPGAGRVYEQYF
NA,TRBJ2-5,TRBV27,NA,TGTGCCAGTGCTCCCCCTTGGGGACTCCAAGAGACCCAGTACTTC,CASAPPWGLQETQYF
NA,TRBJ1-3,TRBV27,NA,TGTGCCAGCAGTTCAAATCGAGTATCCTCTGGAAACACCATATATTTT,CASSSNRVSSGNTIYF
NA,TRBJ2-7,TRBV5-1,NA,TGCGCCAGCAGCTTGTCCCGGGACGGAGGGTTCCACGAGCAGTACTTC,CASSLSRDGGFHEQYF
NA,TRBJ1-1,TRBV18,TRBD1,TGTGCCAGCTCACCAACTCCGGGACAGACGAAGAACACTGAAGCTTTCTTT,CASSPTPGQTKNTEAFF
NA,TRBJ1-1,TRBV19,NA,TGTGCCAGTAGGACATACGAGAACACTGAAGCTTTCTTT,CASRTYENTEAFF
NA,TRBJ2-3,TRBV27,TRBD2,TGTGCCAGCAGTCTGGGGACTAGCGGGACCACAGATACGCAGTATTTT,CASSLGTSGTTDTQYF
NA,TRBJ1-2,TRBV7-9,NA,TGTGCCAGCAGCTTACCCCTTGGACAGAACTATGGCTACACCTTC,CASSLPLGQNYGYTF
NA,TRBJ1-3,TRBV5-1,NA,TGCGCCAGCAGCACAACAGGGAAATCTGGAAACACCATATATTTT,CASSTTGKSGNTIYF
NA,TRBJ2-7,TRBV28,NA,TGTGCCAGCAGTTCCCCGGCGGCCTACGAGCAGTACTTC,CASSSPAAYEQYF
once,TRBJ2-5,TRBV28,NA,TGTGCCAGCCGGGTTCGCGGAGGCGGGGAGACCCAGTACTTC,CASRVRGGGETQYF
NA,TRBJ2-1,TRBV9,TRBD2,TGTGCCAGCAGCGTAGTGGAGCGGGAGGTGGACAATGAGCAGTTCTTC,CASSVVEREVDNEQFF
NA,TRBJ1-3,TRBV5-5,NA,TGTGCCAGCGTATCAGAACAGCTCTCTGGAAACACCATATATTTT,CASVSEQLSGNTIYF
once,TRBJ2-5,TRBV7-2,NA,TGTGCCAGCAGCACTCGGACAGCTCCGCAAGAGACCCAGTACTTC,CASSTRTAPQETQYF
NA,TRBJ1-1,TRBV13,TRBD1,TGTGCCACCTCGACAGGGGAGAACACTGAAGCTTTCTTT,CATSTGENTEAFF
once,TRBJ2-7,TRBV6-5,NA,TGTGCCAGCAGTTACTTAGGGGCCCACGAGCAGTACTTC,CASSYLGAHEQYF
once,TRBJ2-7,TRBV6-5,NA,TGTGCCAGCAGTTACCAGGGGTTCAACGAGCAGTACTTC,CASSYQGFNEQYF
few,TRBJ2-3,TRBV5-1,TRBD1,TGCGCCAGCAGCGAGGACAGGGAACAGGATACGCAGTATTTT,CASSEDREQDTQYF
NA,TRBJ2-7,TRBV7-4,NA,TGTGCCAGCAGCTCCTACTTAGACAACAGGGTTCACTACTACTACTACTACGAGCAGTACTTC,CASSSYLDNRVHYYYYYEQYF
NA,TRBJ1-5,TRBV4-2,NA,TGTGCCAGCAGCCCAGGACAAAATAGCAATCAGCCCCAGCATTTT,CASSPGQNSNQPQHF
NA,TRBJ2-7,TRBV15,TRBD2,TGTGCCACCAGCAGACTTACCTCAAACGGACTAGCAAGCGAGCAGTACTTC,CATSRLTSNGLASEQYF
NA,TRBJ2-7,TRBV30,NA,TGTGCCTGGAGTGTACGGGGTGTGGGGTCCTACGAGCAGTACTTC,CAWSVRGVGSYEQYF
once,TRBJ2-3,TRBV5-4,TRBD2,TGTGCCAGCAGCTTACCGGGACTAGCGGGAGGTACAGATACGCAGTATTTT,CASSLPGLAGGTDTQYF
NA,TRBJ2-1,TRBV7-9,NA,TGTGCCAGCAGCTTAGGCGGCAGGGGTGGGAATGAGCAGTTCTTC,CASSLGGRGGNEQFF
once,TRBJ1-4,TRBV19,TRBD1,TGTGCCAGTAGTCGGCCGGGACAGCGTAATGAAAAACTGTTTTTT,CASSRPGQRNEKLFF
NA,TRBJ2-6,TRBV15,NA,TGTGCCACCAGCAGAGGGGGCGGATCTGGGGCCAACGTCCTGACTTTC,CATSRGGGSGANVLTF
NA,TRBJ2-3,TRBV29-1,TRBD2,TGCAGCGTGGGGACTAGCGGGAGGACAGATACGCAGTATTTT,CSVGTSGRTDTQYF
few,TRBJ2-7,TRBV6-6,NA,TGTGCCAGCAGTTACGAGCAATCCTACGAGCAGTACTTC,CASSYEQSYEQYF
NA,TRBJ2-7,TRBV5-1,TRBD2,TGCGCCAGCAGCTTGGTAGGGGCGGGGGCCTACGAGCAGTACTTC,CASSLVGAGAYEQYF
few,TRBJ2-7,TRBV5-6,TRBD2,TGTGCCAGCAGCTCGGGGAGGCTAGCGGGTTCCTACGAGCAGTACTTC,CASSSGRLAGSYEQYF
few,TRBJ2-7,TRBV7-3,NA,TGTGCCAGCAGCTTACTGGGCCCTACCTACGAGCAGTACTTC,CASSLLGPTYEQYF
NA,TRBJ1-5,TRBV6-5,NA,TGTGCCAGCAGTTACTCGAGGGTCAAGGCGTCGCCCCAGCATTTT,CASSYSRVKASPQHF
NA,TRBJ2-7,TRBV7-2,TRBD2,TGTGCCAGCAGCTTACTTGGGCCTTCACGGGGGGCCTACGAGCAGTACTTC,CASSLLGPSRGAYEQYF
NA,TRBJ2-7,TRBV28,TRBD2,TGTGCCAGCAGTTTTTTCCCCGGGACTAGCGTGAACTACGAGCAGTACTTC,CASSFFPGTSVNYEQYF
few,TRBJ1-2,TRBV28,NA,TGTGCCAGCAGCTTAACAGGTCGAGTTTATGGCTACACCTTC,CASSLTGRVYGYTF
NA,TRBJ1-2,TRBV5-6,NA,TGTGCCAGCAGCTTGGGGCTGGGGGCGACGCAATTTAACTATGGCTACACCTTC,CASSLGLGATQFNYGYTF
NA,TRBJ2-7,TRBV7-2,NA,TGTGCCAGCAGCTTAGCTAGCGACCCAACCTACGAGCAGTACTTC,CASSLASDPTYEQYF
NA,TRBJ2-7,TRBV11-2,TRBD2,TGTGCCAGCAGCTCCTACCGCAGGACTAGCTCCTCCTACGAGCAGTACTTC,CASSSYRRTSSSYEQYF
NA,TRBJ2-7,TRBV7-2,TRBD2,TGTGCCAGCAGCAAAAGGACTAGCGGGAGGGCCCACGAGCAGTACTTC,CASSKRTSGRAHEQYF
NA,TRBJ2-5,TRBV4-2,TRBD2,TGTGCCAGCAGCCAAGGTCTAGCGGGGGATAAAGAGACCCAGTACTTC,CASSQGLAGDKETQYF